One T cell receptor (beta chain) is described in this entry. The data are from a study of blood T cell repertoires in COVID-19. Study information: COVID-19 samples collected from the United States, Italy and Spain covered acute and convalescent phases. PBMCs, B-cell-depleted T cells, or T cells provided the cDNA or gDNA that made up the material.

The V gene's germline CDR1 is SQVTM and CDR2 ANQGSEA. The CDR3 consists of 11 residues. V shed 4 bases and J shed 7 bases, with 10 bases lying between them. Under the authors' procedure: Reference gene primer amplification gave nucleated cell count estimates. Sequencing used immunoSEQ multiplex PCR; TCRdb keeps in-frame clones, though not all of them. The D gene and trimming were derived from the DNA, and the V and J assignments and clone size from that table. Found here are under 250,000 clones, 85% to 90% of them singletons; the top ten hold about 7.1%. The genes are TRBV29-1 and TRBJ1-2; no firm D call. The sample taken for sequencing was peripheral blood. The receptor comes from a woman aged 70-85 years with active or convalescent COVID-19. The CDR3 sequence is CSVGPEVGYTF. Here the CDR3 DNA reads TGCAGCGTTGGCCCCGAGGTTGGCTACACCTTC.